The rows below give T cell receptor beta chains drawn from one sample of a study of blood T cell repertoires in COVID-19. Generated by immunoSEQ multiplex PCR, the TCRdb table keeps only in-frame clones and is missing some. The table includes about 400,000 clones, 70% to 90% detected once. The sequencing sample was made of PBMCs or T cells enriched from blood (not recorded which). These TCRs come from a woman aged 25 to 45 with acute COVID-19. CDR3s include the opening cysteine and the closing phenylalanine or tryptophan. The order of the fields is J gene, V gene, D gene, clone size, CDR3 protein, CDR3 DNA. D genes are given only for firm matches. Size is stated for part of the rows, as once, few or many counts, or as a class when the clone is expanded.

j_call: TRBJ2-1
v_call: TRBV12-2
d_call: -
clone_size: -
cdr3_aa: CASRLQKKVQGSDSSYNEQFF
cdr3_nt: TGTGCAAGTCGCTTACAGAAAAAAGTACAGGGAAGTGATTCCTCCTACAATGAGCAGTTCTTC

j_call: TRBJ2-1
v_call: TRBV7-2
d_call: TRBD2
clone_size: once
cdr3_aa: CASSPGLAGYNEQFF
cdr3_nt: TGTGCCAGCAGCCCAGGACTAGCGGGATACAATGAGCAGTTCTTC

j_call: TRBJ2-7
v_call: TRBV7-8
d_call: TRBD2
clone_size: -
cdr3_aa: CASSLGPTSGGLYRYF
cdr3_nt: TGTGCCAGCAGCTTAGGGCCGACTAGCGGGGGACTCTACCGGTACTTC

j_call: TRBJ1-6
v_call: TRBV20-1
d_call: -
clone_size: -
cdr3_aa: CSARVKGLLHF
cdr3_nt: TGCAGTGCTAGAGTGAAGGGACTTCTCCACTTT

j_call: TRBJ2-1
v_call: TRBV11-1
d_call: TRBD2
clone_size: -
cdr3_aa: CASTYRLAGDYNEQFF
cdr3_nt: TGTGCCAGCACCTACCGTTTAGCGGGGGACTACAATGAGCAGTTCTTC

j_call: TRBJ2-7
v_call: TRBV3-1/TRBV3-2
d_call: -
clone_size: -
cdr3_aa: CASSQVGTSTEQYF
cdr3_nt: TGTGCCAGCAGCCAAGTAGGGACTTCCACCGAGCAGTACTTC

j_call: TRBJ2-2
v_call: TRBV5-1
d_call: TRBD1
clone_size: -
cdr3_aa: CASSVTGGGHTGELFF
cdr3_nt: TGCGCCAGCAGCGTGACAGGGGGCGGTCACACCGGGGAGCTGTTTTTT

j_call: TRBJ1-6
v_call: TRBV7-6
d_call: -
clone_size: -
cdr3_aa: CASSLGWARGNSPLHF
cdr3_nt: TGTGCCAGCAGCTTAGGCTGGGCTCGAGGGAATTCACCCCTCCACTTT

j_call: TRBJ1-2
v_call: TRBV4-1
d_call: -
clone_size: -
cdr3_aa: CASSQDLGGDGGGYTF
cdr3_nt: TGCGCCAGCAGCCAAGATCTAGGGGGGGATGGTGGTGGCTACACCTTC

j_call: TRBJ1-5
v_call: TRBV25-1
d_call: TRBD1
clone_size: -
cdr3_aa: CASQAEQGAGQPQHF
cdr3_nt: TGTGCCAGCCAAGCAGAACAGGGGGCTGGACAGCCCCAGCATTTT

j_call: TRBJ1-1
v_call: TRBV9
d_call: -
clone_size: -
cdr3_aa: CASSVIEAGLTEAFF
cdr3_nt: TGTGCCAGCAGCGTAATAGAGGCGGGTCTCACTGAAGCTTTCTTT

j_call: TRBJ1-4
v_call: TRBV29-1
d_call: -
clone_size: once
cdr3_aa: CSVTTLTNEKLFF
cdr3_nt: TGCAGCGTGACGACTTTGACTAATGAAAAACTGTTTTTT

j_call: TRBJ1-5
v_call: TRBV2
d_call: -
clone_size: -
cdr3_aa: CASSLQTAGPQHF
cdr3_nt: TGTGCCAGCAGTCTCCAGACTGCGGGGCCCCAGCATTTT

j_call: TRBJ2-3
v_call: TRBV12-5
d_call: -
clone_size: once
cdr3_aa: CASGGHGTDTQYF
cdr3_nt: TGTGCTAGTGGGGGGCACGGCACAGATACGCAGTATTTT

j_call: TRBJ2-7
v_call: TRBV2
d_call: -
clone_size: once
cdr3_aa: CASSLIRDSYEQYF
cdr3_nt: TGTGCCAGCAGTCTTATTCGGGATTCCTACGAGCAGTACTTC

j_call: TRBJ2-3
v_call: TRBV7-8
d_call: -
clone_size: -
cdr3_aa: CASSLRGSDTQYF
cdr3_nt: TGTGCCAGCAGCTTAAGGGGGTCAGATACGCAGTATTTT

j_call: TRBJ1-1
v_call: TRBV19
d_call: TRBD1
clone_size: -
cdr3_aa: CASSIEARGTEAFF
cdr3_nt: TGTGCCAGTAGTATTGAGGCCAGGGGGACTGAAGCTTTCTTT

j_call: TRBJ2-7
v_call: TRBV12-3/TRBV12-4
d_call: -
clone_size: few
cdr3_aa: CASSFNRAREQYF
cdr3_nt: TGTGCCAGCAGTTTTAACCGCGCCCGCGAGCAGTACTTC

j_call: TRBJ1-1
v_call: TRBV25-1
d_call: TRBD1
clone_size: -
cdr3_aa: CASMDRASNTEAFF
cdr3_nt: TGTGCCAGCATGGACAGGGCCTCGAACACTGAAGCTTTCTTT

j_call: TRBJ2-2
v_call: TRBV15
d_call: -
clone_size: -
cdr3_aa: CATSSRLGNTGELFF
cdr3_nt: TGTGCCACCAGCAGTCGGCTAGGTAACACCGGGGAGCTGTTTTTT

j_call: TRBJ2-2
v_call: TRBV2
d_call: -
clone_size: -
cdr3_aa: CASSEDYYTGELFF
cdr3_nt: TGTGCCAGCAGTGAGGACTACTACACCGGGGAGCTGTTTTTT

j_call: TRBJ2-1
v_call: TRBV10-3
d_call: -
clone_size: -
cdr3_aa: CAIGRTRGSEQFF
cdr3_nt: TGTGCCATCGGCCGCACACGGGGGAGTGAGCAGTTCTTC

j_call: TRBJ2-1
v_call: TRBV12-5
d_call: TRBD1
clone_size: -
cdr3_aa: CASGLRAGGRNEQFF
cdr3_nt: TGTGCTAGTGGTTTGAGGGCAGGGGGAAGAAATGAGCAGTTCTTC

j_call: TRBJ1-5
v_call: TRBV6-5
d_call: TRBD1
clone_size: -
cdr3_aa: CASVSGQGYHQPQHF
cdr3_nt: TGTGCCAGCGTTTCAGGACAGGGCTACCATCAGCCCCAGCATTTT

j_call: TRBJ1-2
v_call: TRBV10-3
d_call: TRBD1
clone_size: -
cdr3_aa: CAISEGDRGLDGYTF
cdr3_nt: TGTGCCATCAGTGAGGGGGACAGGGGTTTGGATGGCTACACCTTC

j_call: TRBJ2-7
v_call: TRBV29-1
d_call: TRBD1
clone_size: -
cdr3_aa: CSVETGGGGSYEQYF
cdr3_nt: TGCAGCGTTGAGACAGGGGGCGGTGGGTCCTACGAGCAGTACTTC

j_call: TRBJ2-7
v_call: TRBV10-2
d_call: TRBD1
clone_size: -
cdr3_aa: CASRIDRVAYEQYF
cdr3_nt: TGCGCCAGCAGAATAGACAGGGTGGCCTACGAGCAGTACTTC

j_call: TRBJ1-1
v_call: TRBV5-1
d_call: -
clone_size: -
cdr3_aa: CASSLDSPNTEAFF
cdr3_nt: TGCGCCAGCAGCTTGGACAGCCCGAACACTGAAGCTTTCTTT

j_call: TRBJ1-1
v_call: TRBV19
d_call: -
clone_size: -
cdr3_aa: CASRRGRGPLNTEAFF
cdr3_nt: TGTGCCAGTAGAAGGGGCAGGGGACCTTTGAACACTGAAGCTTTCTTT

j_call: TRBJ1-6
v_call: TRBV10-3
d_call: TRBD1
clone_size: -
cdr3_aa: CAISNARDRGPLHF
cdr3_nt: TGTGCCATCAGTAATGCCCGGGACAGGGGCCCCCTCCACTTT

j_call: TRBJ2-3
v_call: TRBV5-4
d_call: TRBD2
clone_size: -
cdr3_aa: CASSPWRGVNTDTQYF
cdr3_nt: TGTGCCAGCAGCCCTTGGCGGGGGGTAAACACAGATACGCAGTATTTT

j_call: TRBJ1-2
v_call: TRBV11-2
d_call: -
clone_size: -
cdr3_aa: CASSLDESYGYTF
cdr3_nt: TGTGCCAGCAGCTTAGATGAGAGCTATGGCTACACCTTC

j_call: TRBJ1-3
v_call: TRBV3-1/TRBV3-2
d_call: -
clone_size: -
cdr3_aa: CASSQKTTGSSGNTIYF
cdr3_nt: TGTGCCAGCAGCCAGAAAACTACAGGGAGCTCTGGAAACACCATATATTTT

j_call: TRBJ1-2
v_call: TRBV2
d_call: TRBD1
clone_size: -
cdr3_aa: CASSGRTGTNYGYTF
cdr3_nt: TGTGCCAGCAGTGGGAGGACAGGGACTAACTATGGCTACACCTTC

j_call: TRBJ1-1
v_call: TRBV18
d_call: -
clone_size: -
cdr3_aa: CASSPPAGQMNTEAFF
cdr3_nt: TGTGCCAGCTCACCACCGGCAGGGCAAATGAACACTGAAGCTTTCTTT